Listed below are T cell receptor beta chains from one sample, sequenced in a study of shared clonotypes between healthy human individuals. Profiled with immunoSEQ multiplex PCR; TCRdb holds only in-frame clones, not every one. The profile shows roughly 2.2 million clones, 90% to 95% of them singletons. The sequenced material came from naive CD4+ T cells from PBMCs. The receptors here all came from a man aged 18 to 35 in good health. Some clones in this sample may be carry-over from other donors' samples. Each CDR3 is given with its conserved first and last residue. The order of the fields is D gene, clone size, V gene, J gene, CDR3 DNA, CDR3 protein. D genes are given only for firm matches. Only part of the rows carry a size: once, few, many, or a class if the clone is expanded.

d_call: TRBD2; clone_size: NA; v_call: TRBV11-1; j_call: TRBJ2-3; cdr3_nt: TGTGCCAGCATAGCGGGAGGTAACTCAGATACGCAGTATTTT; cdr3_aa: CASIAGGNSDTQYF
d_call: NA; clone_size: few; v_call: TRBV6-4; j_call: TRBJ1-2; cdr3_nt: TGTGCCAGCAGTGACTCGGGCTATGGCTACACCTTC; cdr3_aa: CASSDSGYGYTF
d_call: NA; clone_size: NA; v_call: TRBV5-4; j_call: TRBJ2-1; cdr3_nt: TGTGCCAGCAGCCCGGACCACTTCAATGAGCAGTTCTTC; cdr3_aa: CASSPDHFNEQFF
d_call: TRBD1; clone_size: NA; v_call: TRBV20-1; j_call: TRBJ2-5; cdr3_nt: TGCAGTGCTGGGACAGTGGCCCAGTACTTC; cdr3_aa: CSAGTVAQYF
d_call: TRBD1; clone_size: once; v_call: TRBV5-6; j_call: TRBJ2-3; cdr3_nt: TGTGCCAGCAGCGCCGACAGGGGAGATACGCAGTATTTT; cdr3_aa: CASSADRGDTQYF
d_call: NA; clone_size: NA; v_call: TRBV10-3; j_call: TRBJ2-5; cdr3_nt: TGTGCCATCAGCTTCACAGGCCAAGAGACCCAGTACTTC; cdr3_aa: CAISFTGQETQYF
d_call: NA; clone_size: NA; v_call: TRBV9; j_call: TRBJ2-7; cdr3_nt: TGTGCCAGCAGCGTAGGGGTAGGAGAGCAGTACTTC; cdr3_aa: CASSVGVGEQYF
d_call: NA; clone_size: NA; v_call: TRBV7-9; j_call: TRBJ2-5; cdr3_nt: TGTGCCAGCAGCCCGCAGGCTAGCGCCCAAGAGACCCAGTACTTC; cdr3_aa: CASSPQASAQETQYF
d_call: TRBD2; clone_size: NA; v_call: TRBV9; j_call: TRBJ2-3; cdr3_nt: TGTGCCAGCAGCGTAGCGCCACTAGCGGGAGAGGGAGATACGCAGTATTTT; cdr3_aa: CASSVAPLAGEGDTQYF
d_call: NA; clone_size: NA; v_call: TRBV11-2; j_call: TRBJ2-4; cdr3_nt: TGTGCCAGCAGTGCCGGAGGGGACAACATTCAGTACTTC; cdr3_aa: CASSAGGDNIQYF
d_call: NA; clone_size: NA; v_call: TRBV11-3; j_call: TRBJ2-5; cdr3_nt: TGTGCCAGCAGCCGCGGGGACCCCCAGACCCAGTACTTC; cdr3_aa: CASSRGDPQTQYF
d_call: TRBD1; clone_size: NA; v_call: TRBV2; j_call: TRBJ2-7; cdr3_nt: TGTGCCAGCAGTGGGGGACAGGGCAAGGACGAGCAGTACTTC; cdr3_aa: CASSGGQGKDEQYF
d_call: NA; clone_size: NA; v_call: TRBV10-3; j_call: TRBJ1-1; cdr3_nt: TGTGCCATCAGTGGAGCGGACACTGAAGCTTTCTTT; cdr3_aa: CAISGADTEAFF
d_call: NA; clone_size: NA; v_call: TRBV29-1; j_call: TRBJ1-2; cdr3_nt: TGCAGCGTTGCCCAGGGGTTGTCTTTTGGCTACACCTTC; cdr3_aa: CSVAQGLSFGYTF
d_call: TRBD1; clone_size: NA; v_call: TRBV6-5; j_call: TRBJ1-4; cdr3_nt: TGTGCCAGCAGTTCTGGACAGGGGGTTGAAAAACTGTTTTTT; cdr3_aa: CASSSGQGVEKLFF
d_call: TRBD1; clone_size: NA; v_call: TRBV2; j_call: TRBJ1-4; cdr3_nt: TGTGCCAGCAGGTCGGGACAGGGGGCAACTAATGAAAAACTGTTTTTT; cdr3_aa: CASRSGQGATNEKLFF
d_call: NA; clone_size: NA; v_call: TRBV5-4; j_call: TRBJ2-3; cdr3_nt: TGTGCCAGCAGCTTGGCGAAAGGAGCAGATACGCAGTATTTT; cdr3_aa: CASSLAKGADTQYF
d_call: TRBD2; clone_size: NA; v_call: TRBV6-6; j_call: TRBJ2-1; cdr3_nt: TGTGCCACCAATCCGACTAGCGGCATCTCCTACAATGAGCAGTTCTTC; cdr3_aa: CATNPTSGISYNEQFF
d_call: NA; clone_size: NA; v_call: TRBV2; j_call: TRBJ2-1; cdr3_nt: TGTGCCAGCAGAATTGGTTTAGGACGCAATGAGCAGTTCTTC; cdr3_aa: CASRIGLGRNEQFF
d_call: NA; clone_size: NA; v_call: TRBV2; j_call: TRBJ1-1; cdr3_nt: TGTGCCAGCAGTGAAAGCCCAACAGAGAACACTGAAGCTTTCTTT; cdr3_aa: CASSESPTENTEAFF
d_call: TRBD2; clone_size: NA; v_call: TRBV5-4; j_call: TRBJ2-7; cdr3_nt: TGTGCCAGCAGCTGGGGACTAGCGGGAGGTTCCTACGAGCAGTACTTC; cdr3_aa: CASSWGLAGGSYEQYF
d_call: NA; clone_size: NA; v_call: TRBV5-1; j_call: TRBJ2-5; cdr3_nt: TGCGCCAGCTGTAAAGGCCCGGTGGGAGGAGAGACCCAGTACTTC; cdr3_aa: CASCKGPVGGETQYF
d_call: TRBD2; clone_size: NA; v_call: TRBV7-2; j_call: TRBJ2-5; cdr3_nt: TGTGCCAGCAGCCCGGGACTAGCGGAAGAGACCCAGTACTTC; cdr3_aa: CASSPGLAEETQYF
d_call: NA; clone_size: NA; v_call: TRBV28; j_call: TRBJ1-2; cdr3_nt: TGTGCCAGCAGCGACAGTGCCTATGGCTACACCTTC; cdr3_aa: CASSDSAYGYTF
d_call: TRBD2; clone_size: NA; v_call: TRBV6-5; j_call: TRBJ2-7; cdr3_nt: TGTGCCAGCAGTTACTCGGGACTAGGTCTTACCTACGAGCAGTACTTC; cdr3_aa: CASSYSGLGLTYEQYF
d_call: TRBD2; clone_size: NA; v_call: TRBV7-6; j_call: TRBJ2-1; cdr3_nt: TGTGCCAGCAGCCAACTAGCGGGAGGCTACAATGAGCAGTTCTTC; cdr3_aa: CASSQLAGGYNEQFF
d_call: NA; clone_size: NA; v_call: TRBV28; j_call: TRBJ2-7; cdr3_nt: TGTGCCAGCAGCTGGGCGCCGCCCTACGAGCAGTACTTC; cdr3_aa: CASSWAPPYEQYF
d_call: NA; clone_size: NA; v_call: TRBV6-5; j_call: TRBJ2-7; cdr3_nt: TGTGCCAGCAGTTTACGGGGAGTCTACGAGCAGTACTTC; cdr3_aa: CASSLRGVYEQYF
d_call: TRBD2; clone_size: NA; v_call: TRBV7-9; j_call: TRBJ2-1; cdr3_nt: TGTGCCAGCAGCTTAGGTGCGGGACTAGCGTACAATGAGCAGTTCTTC; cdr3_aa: CASSLGAGLAYNEQFF
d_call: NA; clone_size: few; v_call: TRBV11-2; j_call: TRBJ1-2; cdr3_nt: TGTGCCAGCAGCTTAGTGTCCGATTATGGCTACACCTTC; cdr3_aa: CASSLVSDYGYTF
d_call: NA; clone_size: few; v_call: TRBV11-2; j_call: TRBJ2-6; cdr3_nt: TGTGCCAGCAGCCGCTTTAGGTCTGGGGCCAACGTCCTGACTTTC; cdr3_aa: CASSRFRSGANVLTF
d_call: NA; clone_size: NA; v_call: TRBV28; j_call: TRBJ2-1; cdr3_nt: TGTGCCAGCAGTTTATTATCTCGGGAAGGGCTCCCCTCAGCGGATGAGCAGTTCTTC; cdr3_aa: CASSLLSREGLPSADEQFF
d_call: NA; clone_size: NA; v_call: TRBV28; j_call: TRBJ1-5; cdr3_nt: TGTGCCAGCAGGTCGGGGACGAGCAATCAGCCCCAGCATTTT; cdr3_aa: CASRSGTSNQPQHF
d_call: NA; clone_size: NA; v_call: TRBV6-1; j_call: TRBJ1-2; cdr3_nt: TGTGCCATCGACCGGGGGGCGAACTATGGCTACACCTTC; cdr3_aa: CAIDRGANYGYTF
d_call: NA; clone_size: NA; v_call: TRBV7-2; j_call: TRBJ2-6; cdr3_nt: TGTGCCAGCAGCCCCCGATGGGACTCTAGCTCTGGGGCCAACGTCCTGACTTTC; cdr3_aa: CASSPRWDSSSGANVLTF
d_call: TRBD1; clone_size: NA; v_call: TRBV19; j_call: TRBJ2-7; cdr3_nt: TGTGCCAGTAGTATCCAGGGGGCTAACTACGAGCAGTACTTC; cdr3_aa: CASSIQGANYEQYF
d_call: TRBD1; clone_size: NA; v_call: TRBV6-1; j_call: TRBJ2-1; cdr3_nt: TGTGCCAGCACCCAAAACAGGGGGCAATACAATGAGCAGTTCTTC; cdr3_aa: CASTQNRGQYNEQFF
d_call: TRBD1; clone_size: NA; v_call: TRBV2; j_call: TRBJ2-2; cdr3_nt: TGTGCCAGCAGGACAGGGGCGAACACCGGGGAGCTGTTTTTT; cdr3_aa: CASRTGANTGELFF
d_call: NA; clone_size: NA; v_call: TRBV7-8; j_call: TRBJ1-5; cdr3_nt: TGTGCCAGCAGCTTATTGGCCACAGCTGTCTCCAATCAGCCCCAGCATTTT; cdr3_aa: CASSLLATAVSNQPQHF
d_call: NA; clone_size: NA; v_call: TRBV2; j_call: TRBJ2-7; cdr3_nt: TGTGCCAGCACGGTGGCGGGGACCTCCTACGAGCAGTACTTC; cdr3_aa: CASTVAGTSYEQYF
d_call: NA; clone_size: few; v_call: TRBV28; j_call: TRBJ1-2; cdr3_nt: TGTGCCAGCAGCACTCCCGACTATGGCTACACCTTC; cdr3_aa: CASSTPDYGYTF
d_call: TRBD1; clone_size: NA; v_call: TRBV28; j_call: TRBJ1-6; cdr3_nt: TGTGCCAGCAGCGAAAACAGGGGGTTCGTAGTCGATTCACCCCTCCACTTT; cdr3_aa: CASSENRGFVVDSPLHF
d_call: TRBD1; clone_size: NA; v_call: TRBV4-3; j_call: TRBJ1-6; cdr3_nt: TGCGCCAGCAGCCAGAGAGGGACAGGGGATCCCTCCTATAATTCACCCCTCCACTTT; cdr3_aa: CASSQRGTGDPSYNSPLHF
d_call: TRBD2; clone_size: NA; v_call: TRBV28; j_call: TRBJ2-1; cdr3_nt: TGTGCCAGCAACCCGACTAGCGGACACAATGAGCAGTTCTTC; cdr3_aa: CASNPTSGHNEQFF
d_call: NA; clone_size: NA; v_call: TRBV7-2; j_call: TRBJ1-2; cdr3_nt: TGTGCCAGCAGCTTAGTAAGCCTCTATGGCTACACCTTC; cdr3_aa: CASSLVSLYGYTF
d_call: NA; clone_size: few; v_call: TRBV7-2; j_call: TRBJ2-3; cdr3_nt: TGTGCCAGCAGCTTTAGGGGGGATACGCAGTATTTT; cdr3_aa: CASSFRGDTQYF
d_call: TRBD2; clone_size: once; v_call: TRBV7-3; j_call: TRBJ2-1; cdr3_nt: TGTGCCAGCAGCTTAACTAGCGGGAGGGCCAATGAGCAGTTCTTC; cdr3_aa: CASSLTSGRANEQFF
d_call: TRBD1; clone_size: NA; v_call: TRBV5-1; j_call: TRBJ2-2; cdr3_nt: TGCGCCAGCAGCATGCAGGGGGCCGGGGAGCTGTTTTTT; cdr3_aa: CASSMQGAGELFF
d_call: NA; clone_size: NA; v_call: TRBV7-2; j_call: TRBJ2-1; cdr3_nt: TGTGCCAGCAGCTTGGCCCGCAATGAGCAGTTCTTC; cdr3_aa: CASSLARNEQFF
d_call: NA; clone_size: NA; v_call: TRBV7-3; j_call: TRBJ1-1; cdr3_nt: TGTGCCAGCAGCTTAGGGAGTAACACTGAAGCTTTCTTT; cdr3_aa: CASSLGSNTEAFF
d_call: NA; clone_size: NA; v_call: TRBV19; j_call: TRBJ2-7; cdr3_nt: TGTGCCAGTAGTCCCCCGGGGACTCGATCGGGGGAGCAGTACTTC; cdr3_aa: CASSPPGTRSGEQYF
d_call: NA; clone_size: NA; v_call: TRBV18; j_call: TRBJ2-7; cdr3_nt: TGTGCCAGCTCACCTCGGGGAGCCCGCGTTCACGAGCAGTACTTC; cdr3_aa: CASSPRGARVHEQYF
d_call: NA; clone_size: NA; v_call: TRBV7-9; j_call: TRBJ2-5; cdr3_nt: TGTGCCAGCAGCACGCGGGCAGGGGCGAGGGAGGAGACCCAGTACTTC; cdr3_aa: CASSTRAGAREETQYF
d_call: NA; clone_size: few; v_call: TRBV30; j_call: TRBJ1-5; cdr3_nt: TGTGCCTGGAGTACACGGGGGGGCCAGCCCCAGCATTTT; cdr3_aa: CAWSTRGGQPQHF
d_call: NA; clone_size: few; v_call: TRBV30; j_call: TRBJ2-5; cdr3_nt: TGTGCCTGGAGAAACTTCGGAGAGACCCAGTACTTC; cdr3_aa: CAWRNFGETQYF